These 18 T cell receptor beta chains share one sample of origin, sequenced in a study of blood T cell repertoires in COVID-19 (TCRdb year 2020). The library was obtained by the immunoSEQ multiplex PCR assay. TCRdb retrieved this table from immuneACCESS and kept in-frame rearrangements only. Not all clones are present; in checked studies, unresolved V genes account for under half, and no reason is known for the remainder. This sample lists under 350,000 clones; roughly nine tenths were detected once. The ten largest account for 2% to 2.5% of the sample. What was sequenced was peripheral blood. Every receptor here comes from a man aged 50-60 years with acute or convalescent COVID-19.

The rearrangement links TRBV3-1 (or the pseudogene TRBV3-2) to TRBJ1-6; 9 positions match TRBD1. V was clipped by 2 bases and J by 10 bases; unmatched bases: 6. Germline-derived CDR1 and CDR2 are LGHDT and YNNKEL (reference sequence). The CDR3 has 15 residues. This CDR3 is CASSQRGQGRSPLHF. In nucleotides, the CDR3 is TGTGCCAGCAGCCAAAGGGGACAGGGCCGGTCACCCCTCCACTTT.

The rearrangement uses TRBV20-1 and TRBJ2-5; 7 bases match TRBD2. This CDR3 has 11 residues. The V gene's germline CDR1 is DFQATT and CDR2 SNEGSKA (reference sequence). This CDR3 is CSPGGSETQYF. The CDR3 DNA reads TGCAGCCCGGGGGGTAGCGAGACCCAGTACTTC.

CDR3 protein: CASSEQVNTEAFF. Here the CDR3 DNA reads TGTGCCAGCAGCGAACAGGTGAACACTGAAGCTTTCTTT. The rearrangement joins TRBV9 to TRBJ1-1, with D possibly matching TRBD1 (5 bases). CDR1 and CDR2 (germline): SGDLS, YYNGEE. Trimming cost V 3 bases and J 0 bases, with 6 bases left between them. This CDR3 has 13 amino acids.

This chain connects TRBV10-3 to TRBJ1-1; 9 nucleotides align to TRBD1. This CDR3 has 14 amino acids. V lost 11 bases to trimming and J lost 5 bases; unmatched junction nucleotides: 12. CDR1 is ENHRY, CDR2 SYGVKD, per germline. The CDR3: CAARDREGETEAFF. In DNA, the CDR3 is TGTGCCGCACGGGACAGGGAAGGTGAGACTGAAGCTTTCTTT.

This chain joins TRBV6-5 and TRBJ1-3; D not certain. CDR1 MNHEY and CDR2 SVGAGI come from the germline V gene. The CDR3 sequence is 12 residues long. Trimming stripped 6 bases from V and 3 bases from J, with 6 bases between. In DNA, the CDR3 is TGTGCCAGCAGGGCATTTGGAAACACCATATATTTT. Its protein product is CASRAFGNTIYF.

V is TRBV4-2 and J is TRBJ2-7, with D possibly TRBD2 on 6 matching bases. Germline assignment: CDR1 LGHNA and CDR2 YNFKEQ. CDR3 size: 16 residues. The V end lost 3 bases, the J end lost 3 bases, and 18 bases lay between the germline ends. The CDR3 loop reads CASSHVEGTGGYEQYF. Written as DNA, the CDR3 is TGTGCCAGCAGCCATGTCGAAGGGACTGGAGGCTACGAGCAGTACTTC.

This chain joins TRBV9 and TRBJ2-1, with 8 bases fitting TRBD2. With V trimmed by 5 bases and J by 9 bases, 13 bases remained unmatched. The CDR3 is 15 amino acids. Germline V gene data show CDR1 as SGDLS and CDR2 as YYNGEE. CDR3 loop: CASRPITGGLGEQFF. CDR3 in DNA: TGTGCCAGCAGACCTATTACGGGGGGGCTAGGTGAGCAGTTCTTC.

This rearrangement joins TRBV30 to TRBJ1-1, with D possibly matching TRBD1 (6 bases). Trimming left V 4 bases short and J 4 bases short, with 13 bases between. Germline CDR1 and CDR2: GTSNPN and SVGIG (reference sequence). This CDR3 spans 13 amino acids. CDR3 amino acids: CAWIPGVGTEAFF. Written as DNA, the CDR3 is TGTGCCTGGATCCCAGGGGTGGGCACTGAAGCTTTCTTT.

This clone has only one observation. CDR3 residues: CASSLNPENEQFF. The DNA for the CDR3 is TGTGCCAGCAGCTTAAATCCGGAGAATGAGCAGTTCTTC. The rearrangement uses TRBV11-3 and TRBJ2-1; D remains unclear. Germline V lookup: CDR1 SGHNT, CDR2 YENEEA. Trimming removed 2 bases at V and 7 bases at J, with 9 bases between. The CDR3 is 13 amino acids.

The CDR3 loop reads CASSSSGKSAQFF. Here the CDR3 DNA reads TGTGCCAGCTCATCCTCAGGAAAGTCAGCACAGTTCTTC. The chain links TRBV18 to TRBJ2-1; D unresolved. The germline V gene has CDR1 KGHSH and CDR2 LQKENI. This CDR3 comprises 13 residues. Trimming cost V 5 bases and J 13 bases, with 18 bases left between them. Supplemented by reference TRBV18 and TRBJ2-1, the full variable domain reads NAGVMQNPRHLVRRRGQEARLRCSPMKGHSHVYWYRQLPEEGLKFMVYLQKENIIDESGMPKERFSAEFPKEGPSILRIQQVVRGDSAAYFCASSSSGKSAQFFGPGTRLTVL.

The rearrangement uses TRBV18 and TRBJ1-4; no reliable D call. The CDR3 loop spans 15 amino acids. V was shortened by 3 bases and J by 7 bases, with 15 bases between the two germline ends. CDR1 and CDR2 from the germline V gene are KGHSH and LQKENI. The CDR3 DNA reads as TGTGCCAGCTCACCGCAGGAGGGAACGGGTGAAAAACTGTTTTTT. Encoded protein: CASSPQEGTGEKLFF.

This clone was found a few times. The chain carries TRBV7-9 and TRBJ2-1; no clear D gene. Germline V gives CDR1 SEHNR, CDR2 FQNEAQ (reference sequence). V was trimmed by 4 bases and J by 5 bases, leaving 12 bases between them. CDR3 size: 14 residues. The CDR3 DNA follows: TGTGCCAGCAGCTCCGGATGGGCAGACAATGAGCAGTTCTTC. The encoded protein is CASSSGWADNEQFF.

The table lists this clone with many counts. The genes are TRBV6-5 and TRBJ2-2; no firm D call. Germline V gene lookup returns CDR1 MNHEY and CDR2 SVGAGI. The CDR3 is made up of 13 amino acids. Trimming took 6 bases from V and 6 from J, leaving 11 bases between them. The DNA of the CDR3 is TGTGCCAGCAGCGCGGAACGGCCCGGGGAGCTGTTTTTT. Translation gives CASSAERPGELFF.

J is TRBJ2-7 and V is TRBV7-2; a possible D gene is TRBD2 (5 bases). The CDR3 extends over 13 amino acids. Germline CDR1 reads SGHTA; CDR2 reads FQGNSA. The V end was cut by 5 bases, the J end by 12 bases, with 20 bases between. The CDR3 is CASSTRVDPLGYF. DNA of the CDR3: TGTGCCAGCAGCACGAGGGTAGACCCTCTCGGGTACTTC.

V usage is TRBV6-5 and J usage is TRBJ1-5, with D maybe TRBD1 (6 bases). The CDR3 extends over 15 amino acids. Germline loops: CDR1 MNHEY, CDR2 SVGAGI. Trimming cost V 6 bases and J 5 bases, with 17 bases left between them. In nucleotides, the CDR3 is TGTGCCAGCAGCCGCATCGGGGGGCGAGATCAGCCCCAGCATTTT. It translates to CASSRIGGRDQPQHF.

This clone was seen only once. CDR3 in DNA: TGTGCCAGCAGTGAACAGGGAAGCAATCAGCCCCAGCATTTT. Residues: CASSEQGSNQPQHF. The V gene is TRBV2, the J gene TRBJ1-5; D perhaps matches TRBD1 (5 bases). V was cut by 2 bases and J by 1 base, with 6 bases left in between. The CDR3 is made up of 14 amino acids. Germline V gene sequence: CDR1 SNHLY, CDR2 FYNNEI. The whole variable domain, filled in from reference TRBV2 and TRBJ1-5, reads EPEVTQTPSHQVTQMGQEVILRCVPISNHLYFYWYRQILGQKVEFLVSFYNNEISEKSEIFDDQFSVERPDGSNFTLKIRSTKLEDSAMYFCASSEQGSNQPQHFGDGTRLSIL.

This chain uses TRBV10-1 with TRBJ2-7; TRBD1 might be the D (6 bases). Per the germline V gene, CDR1 is WNHNN and CDR2 is SYGVQD (reference sequence). The CDR3 spans 13 residues. The ends were cut back, 5 bases at V and 5 bases at J, with 13 bases in the middle. Here the CDR3 DNA reads TGCGCCAGCAGTTATTCCGGGACAAACGAGCAGTACTTC. Translated: CASSYSGTNEQYF.

This clone has only a few counts. The genes are TRBV2 and TRBJ1-6, with D perhaps matching TRBD1 (5 bases). From germline, CDR1 is SNHLY and CDR2 FYNNEI. The V and J ends lost 7 bases and 11 bases respectively, with 18 bases between them. The CDR3 is 14 amino acids. Here the CDR3 DNA reads TGTGCCAGCACCGCAACCAGGGATCTCGCACCCCTCCACTTT. Translation: CASTATRDLAPLHF.